This TCR beta chain was identified during a study of response to subunit inactivated influenza vaccine. TCRdb re-called the RT-PCR reads with MiXCR, one entry per CDR3 protein. The sample consists of around 530,000 distinct CDR3 sequences, approximately 15% of them appearing once. V was pared by 6 bases and J by 4 bases, with 3 bases of the junction left unmatched. Germline V gene sequence: CDR1 MNHNS, CDR2 SASEGT. The CDR3 spans 14 residues. This clonotype originated in a man between 50 and 69 years old who received an inactivated influenza vaccine. The chain is built from TRBV6-1 and TRBJ2-1; 10 nucleotides match TRBD1. The specimen was CD4+ T cells sorted from PBMCs, collected less than 25 months after vaccination. Here the CDR3 DNA reads TGTGCCAGCAGGAAGGACAGGGGGTACAATGAGCAGTTCTTC. This translates into CASRKDRGYNEQFF.